A selection of T cell receptor beta chains follows, all from one sample in a study of cytomegalovirus exposure and HLA in healthy donors. TCRdb's copy holds only in-frame clones and misses some; the assay was immunoSEQ multiplex PCR. The sample holds 55,000 to 70,000 clones, roughly 74% seen once. The sequenced material came from PBMCs. These receptors were obtained from a woman between 55 and 75 years old in good health and CMV-seropositive. Each CDR3 is given with its conserved first and last residue. Each record gives: CDR3 length, V gene, CDR3 protein.

len: 16
v_gene: TRBV11-2
CDR3aa: CASSLGYRAGVTEAFF

len: 14
v_gene: TRBV30
CDR3aa: CAWSRGTGNSPLHF

len: 14
v_gene: TRBV6-6
CDR3aa: CASYDGSLAYEQYF

len: 13
v_gene: TRBV5-6
CDR3aa: CASSLVGATEAFF

len: 15
v_gene: TRBV5-1
CDR3aa: CASSLAGQGSYEQYF

len: 12
v_gene: TRBV28
CDR3aa: CASSASNTEAFF

len: 16
v_gene: TRBV4-1
CDR3aa: CASSQEITGVGSPLHF

len: 14
v_gene: TRBV18
CDR3aa: CASSRGTETYEQYF

len: 13
v_gene: TRBV5-4
CDR3aa: CASSWKGVDGYTF

len: 17
v_gene: TRBV28
CDR3aa: CASSTTRDRERNQPQHF

len: 17
v_gene: TRBV2
CDR3aa: CASRAGTGGLSSYEQYF

len: 15
v_gene: TRBV28
CDR3aa: CAALRGGSTYNEQFF

len: 18
v_gene: TRBV27
CDR3aa: CASSGRTGGFVSTGELFF

len: 16
v_gene: TRBV2
CDR3aa: CASSEGGTGWFNTIYF

len: 16
v_gene: TRBV5-6
CDR3aa: CASSLALGTGNQPQHF

len: 22
v_gene: TRBV7-3
CDR3aa: CASSSSWGELQSPSSGANVLTF